The rows below give T cell receptor beta chains drawn from one sample of a study of blood T cell repertoires in COVID-19. Here immunoSEQ multiplex PCR was the method, and the copy in TCRdb shows in-frame clones only, minus some. This sample has approximately 130,000 clones; approximately 77% occur once, and the top ten carry about a fifth. The sample comprised peripheral blood. These receptors were taken from a man older than 75 with acute or convalescent COVID-19. Each CDR3 is given with its conserved first and last residue. D genes are given only for firm matches. Rows give clone size only sometimes, using once, few, many, or a class for an expanded clone.

clone_size,d_call,v_call,j_call,cdr3_nt,cdr3_aa
NA,TRBD1,TRBV5-1,TRBJ2-1,TGCGCCAGCAGCTTCGGACAGGGAGGCAATGAGCAGTTCTTC,CASSFGQGGNEQFF
NA,NA,TRBV27,TRBJ2-2,TGTGCCAGCAGTTCGCAGGGGCGGACCGGGGAGCTGTTTTTT,CASSSQGRTGELFF
few,NA,TRBV5-1,TRBJ1-4,TGCGCCAGCAGCTGGGAGGGTAATGAAAAACTGTTTTTT,CASSWEGNEKLFF
NA,NA,TRBV5-1,TRBJ1-2,TGCGCCAGCAGCTTGGGGCAGGGTGGCTACACCTTC,CASSLGQGGYTF
NA,NA,TRBV30,TRBJ2-5,TGTGCCTGGAGTCGGTACCAAGAGACCCAGTACTTC,CAWSRYQETQYF
NA,TRBD2,TRBV11-2,TRBJ2-2,TGTGCCAGCAGCTTAGGCGGGGGGGATGCCGGGGAGCTGTTTTTT,CASSLGGGDAGELFF
NA,TRBD2,TRBV11-2,TRBJ2-5,TGTGCCAGCAGCTCCAGACTAGCGGGCCAAGAGACCCAGTACTTC,CASSSRLAGQETQYF
once,NA,TRBV19,TRBJ1-2,TGTGCCAGTAGTATCCTAGGAGAAGACTATGGCTACACCTTC,CASSILGEDYGYTF
NA,NA,TRBV6-5,TRBJ2-1,TGTGCCAGCAGTTATTGGCAGGGGAATGAGCAGTTCTTC,CASSYWQGNEQFF
NA,TRBD1,TRBV18,TRBJ2-1,TGTGCCAGCTCACCACGGACAGGGATTGGTAGCAATGAGCAGTTCTTC,CASSPRTGIGSNEQFF
few,TRBD1,TRBV7-8,TRBJ2-1,TGTGCCAGCAGCCACAGGGGGCGCGAGGACAATGAGCAGTTCTTC,CASSHRGREDNEQFF
many,NA,TRBV29-1,TRBJ1-1,TGCAGCGTTGACACTGATGAAGCTTTCTTT,CSVDTDEAFF
once,NA,TRBV20-1,TRBJ2-3,TGCAGAGTGGGCTCGGATACGCAGTATTTT,CRVGSDTQYF
NA,NA,TRBV28,TRBJ2-5,TGTGCCAGCAGTTTGCTACGTCGGCAAGAGACCCAGTACTTC,CASSLLRRQETQYF
NA,TRBD1,TRBV5-4,TRBJ2-2,TGTGCCAGCAGCGTACCGGGACAGGGGGCAGTCGGGGAGCTGTTTTTT,CASSVPGQGAVGELFF
NA,TRBD2,TRBV5-1,TRBJ2-3,TGCGCCAGCAGCTTGCTTAGTCGGGGGGGCGATACGCAGTATTTT,CASSLLSRGGDTQYF
NA,NA,TRBV7-3,TRBJ2-5,TGTGCCAGCAATACGGGACATCCAGAAGAGACCCAGTACTTC,CASNTGHPEETQYF
NA,NA,TRBV2,TRBJ2-7,TGTGCCAGCAGCCACAGCCCACATTACGAGCAGTACTTC,CASSHSPHYEQYF
NA,TRBD1,TRBV10-3,TRBJ1-2,TGTGCCATCAGTGACCAGGGACAGTTCCATGGCTACACCTTC,CAISDQGQFHGYTF
NA,NA,TRBV28,TRBJ1-1,TGTGCCAGCAGTTTCCCCCGGAAGGGAGCCGGCACTGAAGCTTTCTTT,CASSFPRKGAGTEAFF
NA,NA,TRBV25-1,TRBJ2-1,TGTGCCAGCAGTGATACAGGGTTTTCCTACAATGAGCAGTTCTTC,CASSDTGFSYNEQFF
NA,NA,TRBV6-6,TRBJ2-4,TGTGCCAGCAGTCCCTACGGCAAAAACATTCAGTACTTC,CASSPYGKNIQYF
NA,NA,TRBV5-6,TRBJ1-2,TGTGCCAGCAGCTTGCGGGCTGGGGAATTCCTAGCGGAGTATGGCTACACCTTC,CASSLRAGEFLAEYGYTF
NA,TRBD1,TRBV27,TRBJ2-7,TGTGCCAGCAGTTTTGACAGGGGGCGAAGGCAGTACTTC,CASSFDRGRRQYF
many,NA,TRBV6-2/TRBV6-3,TRBJ1-5,TGTGCCAGCAGCCCTGGACAGAGAGAGTCCCTAGCAAATCAGCCCCAGCATTTT,CASSPGQRESLANQPQHF
NA,NA,TRBV14,TRBJ1-1,TGTGCCAGCAGCCCCGGGGGGGGGAACACTGAAGCTTTCTTT,CASSPGGGNTEAFF
NA,NA,TRBV7-9,TRBJ1-6,TGTGCCAGCAGCCGTACTGATAATTCACCCCTCCACTTT,CASSRTDNSPLHF
NA,NA,TRBV19,TRBJ1-6,TGTGCCAGTAGTGTTGAGAGCTCCTATAATTCACCCCTCCACTTT,CASSVESSYNSPLHF
NA,TRBD1,TRBV9,TRBJ1-3,TGTGCCAGCAGCGTAGGGGGGACAGGGGGATTTGACACCATATATTTT,CASSVGGTGGFDTIYF
NA,NA,TRBV27,TRBJ2-1,TGTGCCAGCACCTTTAGAGGTGAGCAGTTCTTC,CASTFRGEQFF
NA,NA,TRBV2,TRBJ1-2,TGTGCCAGCAGTGCCCCGGGGAGCCGTTATGGCTACACCTTC,CASSAPGSRYGYTF
NA,TRBD2,TRBV3-1/TRBV3-2,TRBJ2-5,TGTGCCAGCAGCCTACATTCTGGGGAGGGGGAGACCCAGTACTTC,CASSLHSGEGETQYF
NA,TRBD2,TRBV11-2,TRBJ2-1,TGTGCCAGCAGCTTAAGTAGCGGGGTCTACAATGAGCAGTTCTTC,CASSLSSGVYNEQFF
NA,NA,TRBV7-9,TRBJ1-1,TGTGCCAGCAGCTTAATGGGACACCCGAACACTGAAGCTTTCTTT,CASSLMGHPNTEAFF
NA,NA,TRBV10-3,TRBJ2-7,TGTGCCATCAGTGGCCGAGGCTCGAGCTCCTACGAGCAGTACTTC,CAISGRGSSSYEQYF
NA,NA,TRBV2,TRBJ1-2,TGTGCCAGCAGCGTTGACAGAAACTATGGCTACACCTTC,CASSVDRNYGYTF
NA,TRBD2,TRBV3-1/TRBV3-2,TRBJ2-5,TGTGCCAGCAGAGAACCGGGCGGGGGTAAGACCCAGTACTTC,CASREPGGGKTQYF
NA,TRBD1,TRBV6-1,TRBJ1-2,TGTGCCAGCAGTGAAACCGGGACAGTCTATGGCTACACCTTC,CASSETGTVYGYTF
NA,TRBD2,TRBV7-8,TRBJ2-5,TGTGCCAGCAGCTTAGTAGGCGCGGGGGGGCCAGAGACCCAGTACTTC,CASSLVGAGGPETQYF
NA,NA,TRBV18,TRBJ1-4,TGTGCCAGCTCACCCCTAGGCCAGGGTGGCGAAAAACTGTTTTTT,CASSPLGQGGEKLFF
NA,TRBD1,TRBV5-6,TRBJ2-3,TGTGCCAGCAGCGGATACCGGGACAGTAGCACAGATACGCAGTATTTT,CASSGYRDSSTDTQYF
NA,TRBD1,TRBV10-3,TRBJ2-1,TGTGCCATCAGCAGTAACAGGGGGAGTAGCGAGCAGTTCTTC,CAISSNRGSSEQFF
NA,NA,TRBV7-9,TRBJ2-1,TGTGCCAGCAGCAAAACTCCCAATGAGCAGTTCTTC,CASSKTPNEQFF